Listed below are T cell receptor beta chains from one sample, sequenced in a study of shared clonotypes between healthy human individuals. Libraries were prepared by immunoSEQ multiplex PCR; TCRdb keeps only in-frame clonotypes and omits some of them. The repertoire includes about 960,000 clones, over 75% of them detected once, and about 1.5% sits in the top ten. The source material was memory CD4+ T cells sorted from blood. The receptors come from a man aged 18-30 years in good health. Both conserved end residues are part of each CDR3. The D gene is left open where the match is weak. Where a row states a size, it is once, few, many or the class of an expanded clone; other rows omit it.

clone_size,v_call,d_call,j_call,cdr3_aa,cdr3_nt
-,TRBV29-1,TRBD1,TRBJ2-5,CSVGASGTGNQETQYF,TGCAGCGTGGGTGCCTCCGGGACAGGGAACCAAGAGACCCAGTACTTC
-,TRBV6-6,-,TRBJ2-7,CASSRGHGGLGEQYF,TGTGCCAGCAGTAGAGGACACGGTGGCTTGGGGGAGCAGTACTTC
few,TRBV18,-,TRBJ1-2,CASSPFSGYTF,TGTGCCAGCTCACCATTCAGTGGCTACACCTTC
-,TRBV5-1,-,TRBJ2-7,CASSEESRTYYYEQYF,TGCGCCAGCAGCGAGGAATCGCGGACATACTATTACGAGCAGTACTTC
-,TRBV5-1,-,TRBJ2-7,CASRDGNYEQYF,TGCGCCAGCAGAGACGGGAACTACGAGCAGTACTTC
-,TRBV6-6,-,TRBJ2-5,CASSYGVGETQYF,TGTGCCAGCAGTTATGGAGTCGGGGAGACCCAGTACTTC
-,TRBV7-2,TRBD2,TRBJ2-1,CASSYRSGSAYNEQFF,TGTGCCAGCAGTTACCGAAGCGGGAGCGCCTACAATGAGCAGTTCTTC
-,TRBV30,TRBD1,TRBJ2-7,CAWGQGGEQYF,TGTGCCTGGGGACAGGGCGGCGAGCAGTACTTC
-,TRBV11-3,TRBD2,TRBJ2-2,CASSPGGWDLNTGELFF,TGTGCCAGCAGCCCGGGGGGATGGGACCTGAACACCGGGGAGCTGTTTTTT
-,TRBV5-1,-,TRBJ1-4,CASSFSAGRTELFF,TGCGCCAGCAGCTTCTCGGCAGGGCGTACTGAACTGTTTTTT
-,TRBV7-9,-,TRBJ2-7,CASSSGSAYEQYF,TGTGCCAGCAGCTCCGGGTCAGCCTACGAGCAGTACTTC
-,TRBV6-1,-,TRBJ2-2,CASSLTGTSGELFF,TGTGCCAGTAGTTTGACAGGGACTAGCGGGGAGCTGTTTTTT
-,TRBV28,-,TRBJ1-5,CASSKGDMGGVQPQHF,TGTGCCAGCAGTAAAGGGGACATGGGGGGCGTCCAGCCCCAGCATTTT
-,TRBV4-1,-,TRBJ1-2,CASRPSGGNYGYTF,TGCGCCAGCAGGCCCTCTGGAGGAAACTATGGCTACACCTTC
once,TRBV5-3,TRBD1,TRBJ1-1,CARSPQGGAETEAFF,TGTGCCAGAAGCCCCCAGGGGGGGGCGGAAACTGAAGCTTTCTTT
once,TRBV5-1,-,TRBJ2-5,CASSLSQGSQETQYF,TGCGCCAGCAGCTTATCTCAGGGAAGTCAAGAGACCCAGTACTTC
-,TRBV7-8,-,TRBJ2-7,CASSLTGRSYEQYF,TGTGCCAGCAGCTTGACGGGCAGGTCCTACGAGCAGTACTTC
-,TRBV5-1,-,TRBJ2-1,CASSPGGAHFNNEQFF,TGCGCCAGCAGCCCTGGAGGGGCCCACTTTAACAATGAGCAGTTCTTC
few,TRBV20-1,-,TRBJ1-1,CSAARAEAFF,TGCAGTGCTGCCCGGGCTGAAGCTTTCTTT
few,TRBV19,TRBD1,TRBJ1-6,CASSNAPGQGASPLHF,TGTGCCAGTAGTAATGCGCCGGGACAGGGGGCATCACCCCTCCACTTT
-,TRBV5-6,-,TRBJ1-5,CASSLDGSNQPQHF,TGTGCCAGCAGCTTGGATGGTAGCAATCAGCCCCAGCATTTT
few,TRBV30,TRBD1,TRBJ1-3,CAWSDPTGTNRGNTIYF,TGTGCCTGGAGTGACCCGACAGGGACCAATCGCGGAAACACCATATATTTT
once,TRBV18,TRBD1,TRBJ2-5,CASSRGYQETQYF,TGTGCCAGCTCCAGGGGGTACCAAGAGACCCAGTACTTC
-,TRBV5-1,TRBD1,TRBJ2-7,CASSSGQGSISYEQYF,TGCGCCAGCAGCTCCGGACAGGGGTCGATCTCCTACGAGCAGTACTTC
-,TRBV6-1,-,TRBJ1-1,CASSIRARTTEAFF,TGTGCCAGCAGTATACGGGCCCGAACCACTGAAGCTTTCTTT
-,TRBV15,-,TRBJ1-1,CATSRSRTVNTEAFF,TGTGCCACCAGCAGATCCCGGACGGTGAACACTGAAGCTTTCTTT
-,TRBV28,-,TRBJ1-1,CASSLWVKPGSTEAFF,TGTGCCAGCAGTTTATGGGTTAAACCCGGGAGCACTGAAGCTTTCTTT
once,TRBV6-1,-,TRBJ2-7,CASSESGRRFGEQYF,TGTGCCAGCAGTGAATCGGGCAGAAGGTTTGGCGAGCAGTACTTC
-,TRBV7-8,TRBD1,TRBJ1-6,CASSSGQQYNSPLHF,TGTGCCAGCAGCTCGGGACAGCAGTATAATTCACCCCTCCACTTT
many,TRBV28,-,TRBJ1-5,CASSGVPNQPQHF,TGTGCCAGCAGTGGGGTCCCGAATCAGCCCCAGCATTTT
-,TRBV2,TRBD1,TRBJ2-2,CASSDTGAGELFF,TGTGCCAGCAGTGACACAGGGGCCGGGGAGCTGTTTTTT